This T cell receptor beta chain emerged from a study of Ad26.COV2.S vaccination and SARS-CoV-2 variants. Specified treatment: 15 to 20 received Ad26.COV2.S at low or high dose, single or two shots; 5 received placebo; per-sample allocation not given. The investigators took samples on day 63 after the first vaccine or placebo injection. In the vaccine, an Ad26 vector expressed the SARS-CoV-2 spike of the Wuhan strain. The table came from immunoSEQ multiplex PCR; TCRdb's copy has only in-frame clones and leaves some out. Of 350,000 to 400,000 clones in the sample, approximately 86% were seen once. CDR1 and CDR2 from the germline V gene are ENHRY and SYGVKD. CDR3 length: 15 amino acids. Trimming cost V 5 bases and J 6 bases; bases outside gene matches: 7.

The chain uses TRBV10-3 and TRBJ1-6; TRBD1 agrees at 7 bases. The sequence came from a person aged 18-65 years who received the Ad26.COV2.S COVID-19 vaccine or a placebo. Sequencing was performed on peripheral blood, taken in a trial of Ad26.COV2.S vaccine versus placebo. CDR3 nucleotides: TGTGCCATCAGTCCAGGGGGTCCCGCTAATTCACCCCTCCACTTT. This encodes CAISPGGPANSPLHF.